One sample yielded the 15 T cell receptor beta chains listed below, sequenced in a study of molecular identifiers for immune sequencing clone quantification. TCRdb re-called the PCR reads through MiXCR, storing one row per CDR3 protein. In the table there are about 640,000 distinct CDR3 sequences, roughly 21% of which are singletons. The source material was naive CD8+ T cells from blood, with Jurkat cell RNA spiked in. Described subset: FACS-sorted CD8+CD4-CCR7+CD45RA+ naive T cells. The receptor source for this set is a human donor in good health. Some libraries in this study had Jurkat cell RNA spiked in.

The chain uses TRBV30 and TRBJ1-2; no definite D call. Deletions cut 2 bases from V and 7 bases from J, with 11 bases between. Germline V gene data show CDR1 as GTSNPN and CDR2 as SVGIG (reference sequence). The CDR3 extends over 12 amino acids. As DNA, the CDR3 is TGTGCCTGGAGTTTGGGTCTTGGTGGCTACACCTTC. It translates to CAWSLGLGGYTF.

The chain joins TRBV19 to TRBJ2-1, with 9 bases fitting TRBD2. Germline CDR1 LNHDA, CDR2 SQIVND (reference sequence). The V segment lost 1 base and the J segment 10 bases; nucleotides outside the gene matches: 5. CDR3 length: 14 amino acids. In DNA form, the CDR3 reads TGTGCCAGTAGTATAGGCGGGAGGGCAAGGGAGCAGTTCTTC. It specifies CASSIGGRAREQFF.

This clonotype occurred many times. V gene TRBV4-3 combines with J gene TRBJ2-7; D perhaps matches TRBD2 (6 bases). CDR1 LGHNA and CDR2 YSLEER come from the germline V gene. With 3 bases removed from V and 6 bases from J, the gap between germline ends came to 12 bases. The CDR3 loop spans 13 amino acids. The CDR3 coding sequence is TGCGCCAGCAGCCAGAATTTGGGGGGCGAGCAGTACTTC. It yields the protein CASSQNLGGEQYF.

The genes are TRBV27 and TRBJ1-1, with D perhaps TRBD1 (6 bases). The ends were cut back, 0 bases at V and 6 bases at J, with 14 bases in the middle. The germline gives CDR1 MNHEY, CDR2 SMNVEV (reference sequence). This CDR3 has 15 residues. The CDR3 coding sequence is TGTGCCAGCAGTTTATCTGGCAGGGGATTACCTGAAGCTTTCTTT. Protein: CASSLSGRGLPEAFF.

In its sample, this clonotype was seen many times. The rearrangement links TRBV7-9 to TRBJ2-1, with 10 bases matching TRBD2. V lost 6 bases, J lost 4 bases, and 9 bases stayed unmatched. CDR1 and CDR2 from the germline V gene are SEHNR and FQNEAQ (reference sequence). This CDR3 has 16 amino acids. CDR3 nucleotides: TGTGCCAGCAGTAAAACTAGCGGGATAACGTACAATGAGCAGTTCTTC. This gives the protein CASSKTSGITYNEQFF. Filled out from reference TRBV7-9 and TRBJ2-1, the complete variable domain reads DTGVSQNPRHKITKRGQNVTFRCDPISEHNRLYWYRQTLGQGPEFLTYFQNEAQLEKSRLLSDRFSAERPKGSFSTLEIQRTEQGDSAMYLCASSKTSGITYNEQFFGPGTRLTVL.

In this sample, this clonotype turned up many times. The CDR3 loop is CASSLAEVAGVHEQFF. The CDR3 DNA follows: TGTGCCAGCAGCTTAGCGGAGGTAGCGGGAGTTCATGAGCAGTTCTTC. V is TRBV7-9 and J is TRBJ2-1; 9 nucleotides align to TRBD2. The CDR3 covers 16 residues. Germline V gives CDR1 SEHNR, CDR2 FQNEAQ (reference sequence). The V gene end was trimmed by 0 bases and the J gene end by 8 bases; junction bases not matched to a gene: 8.

This clonotype was detected only a few times. The chain uses TRBV9 and TRBJ2-1; maybe TRBD1 (5 bases). The CDR3 loop spans 16 amino acids. The V end lost 4 bases, the J end lost 2 bases, and 16 bases lay between the germline ends. Germline V gives CDR1 SGDLS, CDR2 YYNGEE. As DNA, the CDR3 is TGTGCCAGCAGCCCTCTCACCCGGACACCCTACAATGAGCAGTTCTTC. This codes for CASSPLTRTPYNEQFF.

With regard to this clonotype: A single base separates this from a much larger clone, so it may be a read error. This CDR3 is missing its conserved last phenylalanine or tryptophan, likely due to a read error. The chain uses TRBV12-3 or TRBV12-4 and TRBJ2-7; D call uncertain. CDR3 length: 13 amino acids. V lost 2 bases and J lost 7, with 12 bases in between. The CDR3 DNA sequence: TGTGCCAGCAGTTTAAACATGGGGAAGGAGCAGTACCTC. It encodes CASSLNMGKEQYL.

In regard to this clonotype: A much larger clone lies a single base off, so this may be a read error. The chain couples TRBV28 to TRBJ2-1; TRBD2 matches 10 bases. Germline-derived CDR1 and CDR2 are MDHEN and SYDVKM. This CDR3 is 17 amino acids long. This CDR3 reads CACRPITGTSVMNEQFF. Written as DNA, the CDR3 is TGTGCCTGCAGACCGATTACCGGGACTAGCGTGATGAATGAGCAGTTCTTC.

The genes are TRBV29-1 and TRBJ2-1; 8 positions match TRBD1. The J segment lost 15 bases and the V segment lost 8 bases, leaving 12 bases of the junction unmatched. Germline V gene sequence: CDR1 SQVTM, CDR2 ANQGSEA. This CDR3 has 11 amino acids. CDR3 nucleotides: TGCAGCATGCTACAGGACAGGGTGGGGTTCTTC. Translating it yields CSMLQDRVGFF.

This clonotype was seen more than once but under ten times. V and J are TRBV6-1 and TRBJ2-1, with 9 bases fitting TRBD1. The CDR3 sequence is 19 residues long. The trim removed 1 base at V and 12 bases at J, leaving 22 bases unmatched. CDR1 and CDR2 (germline): MNHNS, SASEGT. The DNA of the CDR3 is TGTGCCAGCAGTGAAGAGATGGGCGGGACAGGGTGGTTCTTGGGTGCGCAGTTCTTC. The encoded protein is CASSEEMGGTGWFLGAQFF.

With regard to this clonotype: This may be a read error, as it is one base from a much larger clone. Here the CDR3 omits its conserved ending phenylalanine or tryptophan, so a read error is the likely source. V usage is TRBV7-9 and J usage is TRBJ2-7, with TRBD2 as a possible D gene (6 bases). Per germline, CDR1 SEHNR and CDR2 FQNEAQ (reference sequence). The length of the CDR3 is 14 residues. Trimming took 5 bases from V and 2 from J, leaving 13 bases between them. This CDR3 reads CASSQSGWPYEQYS. The CDR3 nucleotides are TGTGCCAGCAGCCAGAGCGGGTGGCCCTACGAGCAGTACTCC.

V is TRBV27 and J is TRBJ2-3; 14 bases match TRBD2. In germline, CDR1 is MNHEY, CDR2 SMNVEV (reference sequence). Trimming took 8 bases from V and 4 from J; bases not matched to a gene: 17. CDR3 size: 19 residues. The CDR3: CASADPTSGGGPVSDTQYF. CDR3 DNA sequence: TGTGCCAGCGCGGACCCGACTAGCGGGGGGGGACCAGTTTCAGATACGCAGTATTTT.

The V gene is TRBV5-4, the J gene TRBJ2-7, with D maybe TRBD2 (5 bases). The ends were cut back, 2 bases at V and 2 bases at J, with 8 bases in the middle. CDR1 is SGHNT, CDR2 YYREEE, per germline (reference sequence). The CDR3 is 13 amino acids. CDR3 region: CASSFMGAYEQYF. The CDR3 DNA is TGTGCCAGCAGCTTCATGGGAGCCTACGAGCAGTACTTC.

This clonotype was counted ten times or more. This chain uses TRBV19 with TRBJ2-3; no definite D call. Germline V gives CDR1 LNHDA, CDR2 SQIVND (reference sequence). V was cut by 3 bases and J by 1 base, with 8 bases left in between. The CDR3 has 14 amino acids. CDR3 loop: CASSIFLGTDTQYF. DNA for the CDR3: TGTGCCAGTAGTATCTTTCTGGGCACAGATACGCAGTATTTT.